The source of this T cell receptor (beta chain) is a study of Graves' ophthalmopathy and Graves' hyperthyroidism. Regarding the study as a whole: Most thyroid clonotypes with frequency above 0.001 were detected in blood too.

This clonotype appeared many times. Its antigen is not known. CDR3 regions of TCR beta were amplified from RNA transcripts. The first-round RT-PCR employed HTBI primers together with the Qiagen OneStep RT-PCR kit. A multiplex PCR was then performed as the second round. TCRdb passed the multiplex PCR reads through MiXCR, listing each CDR3 protein once. The sample has about 340,000 distinct CDR3 sequences, under 20% seen once; the top ten hold 9% to 15%. The CDR3 extends over 14 amino acids. V was shortened by 4 bases and J by 0 bases, with 8 bases between the two germline ends. CDR1 and CDR2 from the germline V gene are KGHDR and SFDVKD.

The receptor's source is an adult man with Graves' ophthalmopathy. The sample was peripheral blood. This chain uses TRBV24-1 with TRBJ1-2; no clear D gene. The CDR3 here is CATSEGSANYGYTF. CDR3 coding DNA: TGTGCCACCAGTGAGGGGTCCGCTAACTATGGCTACACCTTC.